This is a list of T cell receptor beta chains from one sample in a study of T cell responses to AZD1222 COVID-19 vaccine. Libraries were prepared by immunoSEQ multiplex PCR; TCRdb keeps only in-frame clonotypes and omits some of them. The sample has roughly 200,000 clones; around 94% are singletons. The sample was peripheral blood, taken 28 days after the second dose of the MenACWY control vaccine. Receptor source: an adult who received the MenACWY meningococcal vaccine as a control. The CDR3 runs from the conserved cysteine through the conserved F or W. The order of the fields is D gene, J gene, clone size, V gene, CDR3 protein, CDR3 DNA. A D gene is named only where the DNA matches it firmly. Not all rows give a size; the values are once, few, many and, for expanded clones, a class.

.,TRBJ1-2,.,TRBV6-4,CASSDLPRDFVGYTF,TGTGCCAGCAGTGACTTGCCCAGGGACTTTGTTGGCTACACCTTC
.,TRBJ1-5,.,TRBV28,CASRPLGSNQPQHF,TGTGCCAGCAGGCCCTTAGGGTCCAATCAGCCCCAGCATTTT
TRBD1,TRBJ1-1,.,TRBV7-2,CASSLDRGRDEAFF,TGTGCCAGCAGCTTGGACAGGGGGCGAGATGAAGCTTTCTTT
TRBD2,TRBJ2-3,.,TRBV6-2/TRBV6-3,CASSSSGVTDTQYF,TGTGCCAGCAGTTCCAGCGGGGTCACAGATACGCAGTATTTT
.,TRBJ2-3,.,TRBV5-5,CASSLLLGITDTQYF,TGTGCCAGCAGCTTGCTTCTAGGGATCACAGATACGCAGTATTTT
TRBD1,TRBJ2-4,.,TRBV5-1,CASTLSSGTGLSFTAKNIQYF,TGCGCCAGCACCCTATCGTCCGGGACAGGGCTCTCATTTACAGCCAAAAACATTCAGTACTTC
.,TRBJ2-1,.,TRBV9,CASSVQGSHNEQFF,TGTGCCAGCAGCGTACAGGGTTCCCACAATGAGCAGTTCTTC
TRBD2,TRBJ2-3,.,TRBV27,CASSLGGRASDTQYF,TGTGCCAGCAGTTTAGGCGGGAGGGCCTCTGATACGCAGTATTTT
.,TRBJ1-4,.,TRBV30,CAWGQEKLFF,TGTGCCTGGGGCCAGGAAAAACTGTTTTTT
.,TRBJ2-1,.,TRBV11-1,CASSRVNEQFF,TGTGCCAGCAGCCGGGTGAATGAGCAGTTCTTC
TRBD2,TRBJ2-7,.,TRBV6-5,CASSYGRGRRDEQYF,TGTGCCAGCAGTTACGGGCGGGGGAGAAGGGACGAGCAGTACTTC
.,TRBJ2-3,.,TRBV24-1,CATSDRAGGTDTQYF,TGTGCCACCAGTGATAGGGCAGGGGGCACAGATACGCAGTATTTT
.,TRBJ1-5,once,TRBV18,CASSPQGSGNQPQHF,TGTGCCAGCTCACCGCAAGGTAGCGGCAATCAGCCCCAGCATTTT
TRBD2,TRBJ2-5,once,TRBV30,CAWRSPAAGGETQYF,TGTGCCTGGAGATCCCCTGCGGCGGGAGGAGAGACCCAGTACTTC
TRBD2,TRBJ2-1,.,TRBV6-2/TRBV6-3,CASSSGTSGYNEQFF,TGTGCCAGCAGCTCCGGGACTAGCGGATACAATGAGCAGTTCTTC
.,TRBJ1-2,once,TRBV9,CASSVGRINYGYTF,TGTGCCAGCAGCGTAGGGCGGATTAACTATGGCTACACCTTC
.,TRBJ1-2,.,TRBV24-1,CATSEPGVDYGYTF,TGTGCCACCAGTGAACCAGGGGTTGACTATGGCTACACCTTC
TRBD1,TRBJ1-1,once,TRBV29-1,CSVGTGKNTEAFF,TGCAGCGTGGGGACAGGGAAAAACACTGAAGCTTTCTTT
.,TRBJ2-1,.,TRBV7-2,CASSPPGAPGGEQFF,TGTGCCAGCAGTCCCCCCGGGGCCCCGGGTGGTGAGCAGTTCTTC
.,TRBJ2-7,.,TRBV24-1,CATSAGDPYEQYF,TGTGCCACCAGTGCGGGGGACCCCTACGAGCAGTACTTC
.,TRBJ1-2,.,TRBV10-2,CASSEYGRGNYGYTF,TGCGCCAGCAGTGAGTATGGCAGGGGAAACTATGGCTACACCTTC
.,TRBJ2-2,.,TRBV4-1,CASRPRGENTGELFF,TGCGCCAGCAGACCCAGGGGGGAGAACACCGGGGAGCTGTTTTTT
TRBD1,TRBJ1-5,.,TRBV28,CASRRTGGNQPQHF,TGTGCCAGCAGGCGGACAGGGGGCAATCAGCCCCAGCATTTT
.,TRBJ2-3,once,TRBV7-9,CASSLDGTKATQYF,TGTGCCAGCAGCTTAGACGGGACCAAAGCTACGCAGTATTTT
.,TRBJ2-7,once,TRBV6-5,CASRHTREQYF,TGTGCCAGCAGGCATACTCGGGAGCAGTACTTC
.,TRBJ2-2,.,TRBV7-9,CATNPNTGELFF,TGTGCCACAAATCCGAACACCGGGGAGCTGTTTTTT
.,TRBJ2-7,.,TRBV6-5,CASRERKVGEQYF,TGTGCCAGCAGGGAGCGAAAGGTGGGGGAGCAGTACTTC
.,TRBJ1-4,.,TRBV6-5,CASNPGTWDEKLFF,TGTGCCAGCAACCCCGGGACATGGGATGAAAAACTGTTTTTT
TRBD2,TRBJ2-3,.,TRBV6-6,CASSPTTSGRVADTQYF,TGTGCCAGCAGTCCTACGACTAGCGGGAGGGTCGCAGATACGCAGTATTTT
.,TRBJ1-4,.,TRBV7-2,CASSALAPPAESGEKLFF,TGTGCCAGCAGCGCACTCGCCCCCCCGGCCGAGTCAGGTGAAAAACTGTTTTTT
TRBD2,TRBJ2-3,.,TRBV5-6,CASSLLGGGTDTQYF,TGTGCCAGCAGCTTGTTGGGGGGGGGCACAGATACGCAGTATTTT